Listed here is a single TCR beta chain. Trimming took 6 bases from V and 4 from J; bases not matched to a gene: 13. The germline V gene encodes CDR1 MDHEN and CDR2 SYDVKM. The CDR3 sequence is 17 residues long. Using immunoSEQ multiplex PCR, the repertoire was profiled, and TCRdb retains in-frame clones only, with some absent. The data show 250,000 to 350,000 clones, about 91% seen once. The data were obtained in a study of blood T cell repertoires in COVID-19. The chain links TRBV28 to TRBJ2-2, with TRBD2 matching 8 bases. The TCR was taken from a woman aged 25-40 years who had recovered from COVID-19. The sequencing input was peripheral blood. The CDR3: CASRYLGRGGLTGELFF. The CDR3 nucleotides are TGTGCCAGCAGATACCTTGGTCGGGGGGGCCTCACCGGGGAGCTGTTTTTT. The variable domain in full, completed from reference TRBV28 and TRBJ2-2, reads DVKVTQSSRYLVKRTGEKVFLECVQDMDHENMFWYRQDPGLGLRLIYFSYDVKMKEKGDIPEGYSVSREKKERFSLILESASTNQTSMYLCASRYLGRGGLTGELFFGEGSRLTVL.